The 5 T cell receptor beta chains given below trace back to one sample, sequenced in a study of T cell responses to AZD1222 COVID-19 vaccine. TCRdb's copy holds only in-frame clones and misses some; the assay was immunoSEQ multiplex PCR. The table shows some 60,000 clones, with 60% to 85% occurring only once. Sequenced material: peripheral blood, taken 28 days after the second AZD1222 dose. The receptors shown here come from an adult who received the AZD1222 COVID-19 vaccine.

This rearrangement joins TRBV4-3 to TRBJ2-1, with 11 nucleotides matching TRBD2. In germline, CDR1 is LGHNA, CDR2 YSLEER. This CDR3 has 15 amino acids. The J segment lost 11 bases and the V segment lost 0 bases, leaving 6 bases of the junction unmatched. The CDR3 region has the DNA TGCGCCAGCAGCCAAGAACGACTAGCGGGATCCAAGCAGTTCTTC. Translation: CASSQERLAGSKQFF.

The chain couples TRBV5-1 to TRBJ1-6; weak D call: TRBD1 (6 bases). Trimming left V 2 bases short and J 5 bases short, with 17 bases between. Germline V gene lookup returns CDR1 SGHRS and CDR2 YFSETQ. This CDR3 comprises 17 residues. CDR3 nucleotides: TGCGCCAGCAGCTTAGATGACAGGCAGAGAAATAATTCACCCCTCCACTTT. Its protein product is CASSLDDRQRNNSPLHF.

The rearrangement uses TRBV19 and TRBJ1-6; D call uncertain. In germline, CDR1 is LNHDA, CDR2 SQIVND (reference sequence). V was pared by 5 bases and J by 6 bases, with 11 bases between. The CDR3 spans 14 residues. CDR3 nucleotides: TGTGCCAGTAGTCCTCGACTGAGTAATTCACCCCTCCACTTT. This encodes CASSPRLSNSPLHF.

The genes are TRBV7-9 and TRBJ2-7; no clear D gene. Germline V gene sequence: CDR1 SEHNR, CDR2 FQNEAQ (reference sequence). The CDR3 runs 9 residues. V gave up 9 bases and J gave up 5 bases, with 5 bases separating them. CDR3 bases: TGTGCCAGGCGCCACGAGCAGTACTTC. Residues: CARRHEQYF.

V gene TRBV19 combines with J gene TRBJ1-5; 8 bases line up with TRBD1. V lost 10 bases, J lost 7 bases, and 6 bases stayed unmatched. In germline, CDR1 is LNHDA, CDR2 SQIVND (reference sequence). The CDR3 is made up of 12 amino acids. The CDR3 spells CATRQGNQPQHF. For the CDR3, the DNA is TGTGCCACCAGACAGGGGAACCAGCCCCAGCATTTT.